The 5 T cell receptor beta chains presented below share a single source sample, sequenced in a study of T cell clonality in common variable immunodeficiency (dated by TCRdb to between 2015 and 2016). Points the paper makes about the study in general: Fewer deletions and N-nucleotide insertions were reportedly observed in CVID TCRbeta sequences, and highly modified clones with 13 or more V deletions were reportedly absent from CVID TCRbeta sequences.

Library method: the immunoSEQ multiplex PCR assay. This is the immuneACCESS table as TCRdb keeps it, with only in-frame sequences that have V and J called. A part of the clones is gone; compared with another copy, unresolved V genes explain less than half, and the rest is unexplained. This sample has roughly 42,000 clones in the table, none counted a single time. The top ten clonotypes cover around 5.8% of the sample. These TCRs are of unknown antigen specificity. The specimen was peripheral blood mononuclear cells. All receptors come from a human donor with common variable immunodeficiency.

Only a few counts were recorded for this clone. Sequencing ends 3 residues short of the CDR3 end; the germline J gene provides the rest. The V call is TRBV19, the J call TRBJ2-7; 9 bases are a match to TRBD1. Germline V gene lookup returns CDR1 LNHDA and CDR2 SQIVND (reference sequence). The CDR3 sequence is 15 residues long. The junction had 11 bases not matched to a gene; V was cut back by 6 bases and J by 5 bases. CDR3 amino acids: CASRNTGTGIDEQYF. The sequenced CDR3 bases are TGTGCCAGTAGAAACACCGGGACAGGGATCGACGAG.

This clone was seen at least ten times. Read data end 3 residues before the CDR3 end; the end is taken from the germline J gene. The rearrangement links TRBV30 to TRBJ1-2; D perhaps matches TRBD1 (5 bases). The CDR3 extends over 13 amino acids. V lost 4 bases, J lost 4 bases, and 13 bases lay in between. Germline CDR1 and CDR2: GTSNPN and SVGIG (reference sequence). The CDR3 DNA, read in part, is TGTGCCTGGATTAGGACACGGACCTATGGC. Protein product: CAWIRTRTYG. The full-length CDR3 reads as CAWIRTRTYGYTF.

About this clone itself: The read terminates 3 residues before the CDR3 end, so the remaining end is supplied by the germline J gene. The chain is built from TRBV5-1 and TRBJ2-3; 13 bases map to TRBD2. Trimming removed 3 bases from V and 2 bases from J; junction bases left unmatched: 6. CDR3 length: 17 amino acids. Looked up from germline, CDR1 is SGHRS and CDR2 is YFSETQ. The CDR3 loop is CASSSGLAGLDTDTQYF. The CDR3 bases that were read are TGCGCCAGCAGCTCGGGACTAGCGGGATTAGACACAGATACG. Combining the CDR3 with reference TRBV5-1 and TRBJ2-3 gives the whole variable domain KAGVTQTPRYLIKTRGQQVTLSCSPISGHRSVSWYQQTPGQGLQFLFEYFSETQRNKGNFPGRFSGRQFSNSRSEMNVSTLELGDSALYLCASSSGLAGLDTDTQYFGPGTRLTVL.

This clone has just a few counts. The missing CDR3 end, 3 residues past where the read stops, is filled in from the germline J gene. This rearrangement joins TRBV7-2 to TRBJ2-7, with TRBD2 identical over 9 bases. The length of the CDR3 is 15 residues. The V segment lost 2 bases and the J segment 3 bases; nucleotides outside the gene matches: 5. The germline CDR1 and CDR2 sequences are SGHTA and FQGNSA. CDR3 DNA (partial): TGTGCCAGCAGCTTAAGACTAGCGGTAGGCTACGAG. As protein: CASSLRLAVGYE. The CDR3 in full is CASSLRLAVGYEQYF. The full variable domain, with the rest looked up from reference TRBV7-2 and TRBJ2-7, is GAGVSQSPSNKVTEKGKDVELRCDPISGHTALYWYRQSLGQGLEFLIYFQGNSAPDKSGLPSDRFSAERTGGSVSTLTIQRTQQEDSAVYLCASSLRLAVGYEQYFGPGTRLTVT.

This clone came up many times. Additional DNA sequences in this sample encode the identical CDR3. CDR3 DNA, as far as it was read: TGTGCCAGCAGCTTAGCTGGGGACAGGACCGAG. This encodes CASSLAGDRTE. The entire CDR3 is CASSLAGDRTEQYF. V and J are TRBV7-8 and TRBJ2-7; 8 bases match TRBD1. The CDR3 goes on 3 residues after the read ends, and that part is filled in from the germline J gene. With 0 bases clipped from V and 6 bases from J, the junction kept 4 bases outside the gene matches. The germline CDR1 and CDR2 sequences are SGHVS and FQNEAQ. The CDR3 has 14 residues.